This T cell receptor beta chain stems from a study of blood T cell repertoires in COVID-19 (dated by TCRdb to 2018 to 2021). With regard to the full study: Samples covering the acute and convalescent phases of COVID-19 were provided by collaborators in the United States, Italy and Spain. Where available, HLA class I and class II types were obtained from metadata supplied by the sample provider rather than from assay-based typing. The samples were drawn from the first 160 participants of the ongoing ImmuneRACE study and from some 1,300 subjects provided by 6 global collaborators. Nearly every sample came with metadata listing a de-identified subject ID, COVID-19 status, age in years and sex. The dataset comprised deeply sampled blood TCRbeta repertoires from subjects exposed to, actively infected with, or recovered from COVID-19. The repertoires were released in a freely available public database meant as a resource for research on the immune response to SARS-CoV-2. The material from the prospective study consisted of cDNA or gDNA derived from T cells, B-cell-depleted T cells, or PBMCs. General study outcomes and caveats: How much clinical and demographic metadata was included differed by source and by participant, and the metadata was provided uncurated.

The CDR3 holds 13 amino acids from the cysteine to the phenylalanine. The retained sequence is limited to the CDR3, 39 bases, with the frame set at the first base. Trimming takes 5 bases off V and 8 bases off J; junction bases not matched to a gene: 6. CDR1 and CDR2 are drawn from the germline V gene: SGHVS, FQNEAQ. Whole blood was collected in K2EDTA tubes by collaborating institutions according to the institutions' own protocols. Collaborator samples were shipped for TCRbeta analysis as frozen whole blood, isolated PBMCs, or DNA extracted from either sample type. Concerning this clone itself: The clone's antigen remains unknown. No base-level quality is on record; no much larger clone is a single base apart. The same CDR3 also results from other DNA sequences found in this sample.

TCRbeta CDR3 regions were amplified from genomic DNA using the immunoSEQ Assay, a bias-controlled multiplex PCR. The published analysis was carried out like this. The number of nucleated cells in each sample was estimated from the amplification of reference gene primers within the assay. To quantify the absolute abundance of each unique TCRbeta CDR3 rearrangement, sequence reads were collapsed and filtered. For each sample, productive Simpson clonality was calculated as the square root of Simpson's diversity index across productive rearrangements. In its TCRdb copy, this immuneACCESS table keeps in-frame sequences only and misses some clones. Where compared with another copy, unresolved V genes explain less than half of these, and the others have no known cause. V, J and clone size are those of that table, while D and trimming were read from the DNA. The sample profile shows about 74,000 clones; approximately 85% of them were found once. The ten most abundant clones make up less than 30% of the sample.

This chain joins TRBV7-8 to TRBJ1-2; TRBD1 lines up with 9 middle nucleotides. The receptor was derived from a man aged 50 or older with acute or convalescent COVID-19. Sample: peripheral blood. CDR3 reads: CASSKRGQGGYTF. The DNA sequence is TGTGCCAGCAGCAAGAGGGGACAGGGCGGCTACACCTTC. The CDR3, completed at both ends by the reference TRBV7-8 and TRBJ1-2 genes, gives the full variable domain GAGVSQSPRYKVAKRGQDVALRCDPISGHVSLFWYQQALGQGPEFLTYFQNEAQLDKSGLPSDRFFAERPEGSVSTLKIQRTQQEDSAVYLCASSKRGQGGYTFGSGTRLTVV.